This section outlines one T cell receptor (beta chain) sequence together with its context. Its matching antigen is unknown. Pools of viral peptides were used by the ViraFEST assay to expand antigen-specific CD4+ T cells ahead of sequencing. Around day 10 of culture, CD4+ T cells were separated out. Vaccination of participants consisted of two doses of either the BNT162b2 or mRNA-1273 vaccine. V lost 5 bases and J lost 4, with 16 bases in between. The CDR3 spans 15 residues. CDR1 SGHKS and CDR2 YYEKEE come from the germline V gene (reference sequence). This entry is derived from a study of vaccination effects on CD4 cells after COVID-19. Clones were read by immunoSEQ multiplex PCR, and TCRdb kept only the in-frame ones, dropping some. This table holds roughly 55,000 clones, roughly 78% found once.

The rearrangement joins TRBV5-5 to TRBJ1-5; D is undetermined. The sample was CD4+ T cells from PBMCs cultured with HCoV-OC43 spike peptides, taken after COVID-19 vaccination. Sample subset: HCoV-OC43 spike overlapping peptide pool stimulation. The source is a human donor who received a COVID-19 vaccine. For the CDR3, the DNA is TGTGCCAGCAGTGTGTTGACGACTGAGAATCAGCCCCAGCATTTT. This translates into CASSVLTTENQPQHF.